These T cell receptor beta chains were read from a single sample in a study of Ad26.COV2.S vaccination and SARS-CoV-2 variants. TCRdb keeps only in-frame clones here, not all; method: immunoSEQ multiplex PCR. Counted here are hundreds of thousands of clones, about nine tenths occurring once; the ten biggest clones make up roughly 3.2%. The specimen comprised peripheral blood, sampled in a trial of Ad26.COV2.S vaccine versus placebo. These receptor sequences come from a person aged 18 to 59 who received the Ad26.COV2.S COVID-19 vaccine or a placebo. The CDR3 runs from the conserved cysteine through the conserved F or W. D genes are given only for firm matches. The listing skips clone size in some rows; elsewhere it reads once, few, many or a size class.

>TRBD1|NA|TRBJ1-5|TRBV19
TGTGCCAGTAGTGTGGGGACAGGCCGGTTTCGGGAGCCCCAGCATTTT
CASSVGTGRFREPQHF
>NA|NA|TRBJ1-5|TRBV30
TGTGCCTGGAGTGTACAAAAGGGTCAGCCCCAGCATTTT
CAWSVQKGQPQHF
>TRBD1|NA|TRBJ2-5|TRBV19
TGTGCCACCCGGGACAGACAAGAGACCCAGTACTTC
CATRDRQETQYF
>TRBD2|NA|TRBJ2-1|TRBV5-6
TGTGCCAGCAGTTATCTAGCGGGGGAACAGGAGCAGTTCTTC
CASSYLAGEQEQFF
>NA|NA|TRBJ2-7|TRBV14
TGTGCCAGCAGCCCTCTGGTTGGACCGTCGACTTACGAGCAGTACTTC
CASSPLVGPSTYEQYF
>NA|NA|TRBJ2-2|TRBV9
TGTGCCAGCAGCATACCTATGGGACGAGACACCGGGGAGCTGTTTTTT
CASSIPMGRDTGELFF
>NA|NA|TRBJ2-7|TRBV21-1
TGTGCCAGCAGCAAAGGAGAGGACTCCGTCGAGCAGTACTTC
CASSKGEDSVEQYF
>NA|NA|TRBJ1-1|TRBV30
TGTGCCTGGAGTAATAAGGGGATCCCTGAAGCTTTCTTT
CAWSNKGIPEAFF
>NA|NA|TRBJ1-1|TRBV18
TGTGCCAGCTCACCTGAGGCACTGCGGGGCACTGAAGCTTTCTTT
CASSPEALRGTEAFF
>TRBD1|NA|TRBJ2-7|TRBV5-1
TGCGCCAGCAGCACAGAGACAGGGTACTACGAGCAGTACTTC
CASSTETGYYEQYF
>NA|NA|TRBJ1-6|TRBV6-1
TGTGCCAGCAGTCCTGGGGACCCCTATAATTCACCCCTCCACTTT
CASSPGDPYNSPLHF
>NA|NA|TRBJ1-4|TRBV9
TGTGCCAGCAGCGTAGGAGGACTCTCCAATGAAAAACTGTTTTTT
CASSVGGLSNEKLFF
>NA|NA|TRBJ1-1|TRBV28
TGTGCCAGCCCTGGCCGGGACACGAACACTGAAGCTTTCTTT
CASPGRDTNTEAFF
>NA|NA|TRBJ1-5|TRBV2
TGTGCCAGCAGTGAACTCCTTAGCAATCAGCCCCAGCATTTT
CASSELLSNQPQHF
>NA|NA|TRBJ2-6|TRBV19
TGTGCCAGTAGTATAGTTGCTCTTGCTGGGGCCAACGTCCTGACTTTC
CASSIVALAGANVLTF
>NA|once|TRBJ1-5|TRBV19
TGTGCCAGTAGCCCCACGGGGGGACGCAATCAGCCCCAGCATTTT
CASSPTGGRNQPQHF